In its sample, the clone carrying this T cell receptor (beta chain) was seen once. CDR3 length: 16 residues. From germline, CDR1 is MNHNS and CDR2 SASEGT. V lost 4 bases to trimming and J lost 0 bases, with 14 bases between them. As handled by the study authors: Researchers report that nucleated cell counts were estimated from reference gene primer amplification. Repertoires were generated with immunoSEQ multiplex PCR, while TCRdb's copy carries only in-frame clones and drops some. Clone size and V and J calls were adopted from that table, with D and trimming inferred from the DNA. The table has approximately 150,000 clones, around 87% seen once. The source of the sample is a study of blood T cell repertoires in COVID-19. About the study: COVID-19 samples from acute and convalescent phases originated in the United States, Italy and Spain.

Enrolled during active infection, Seattle patients were then followed longitudinally. This clonotype was obtained from a man younger than 30 with COVID-19, enrolled during active disease. Sequenced input: peripheral blood. The chain carries TRBV6-1 and TRBJ2-3; maybe TRBD1 (5 bases). CDR3 sequence reads: CASSARQFPSTDTQYF. CDR3 bases: TGTGCCAGCAGTGCCCGACAGTTCCCTAGCACAGATACGCAGTATTTT.